A single sample is the source of the 5 T cell receptor beta chains below, sequenced in a study of CD8 T cells in Susac syndrome. It was with random hexamers that 0.5 to 1 ug RNA was reverse transcribed. MiXCR, run by TCRdb on the immunoSEQ multiplex PCR reads, gives a single entry per CDR3 protein. The repertoire holds about 160,000 distinct CDR3 sequences, with around 92% as singletons. The source material was CD4+ T cells from PBMCs. These receptors originate from a human donor in good health.

As DNA, the CDR3 is TGTGCCACCAGTGACTACCCGCGATCGGGAGGAGAGACCCAGTACTTC. Translating gives CATSDYPRSGGETQYF. This chain connects TRBV24-1 to TRBJ2-5; 7 nucleotides line up with TRBD2. Germline-derived CDR1 and CDR2 are KGHDR and SFDVKD. The CDR3 sequence is 16 residues long. The V and J ends lost 4 bases and 4 bases, in that order; junction bases with no gene match: 11.

This chain joins TRBV29-1 and TRBJ1-1, with 7 bases lining up with TRBD1. Unmatched junction bases numbered 9, after V lost 3 bases and J lost 8 bases. Germline V gene data show CDR1 as SQVTM and CDR2 as ANQGSEA. The CDR3 length is 13 residues. The CDR3 bases are TGCAGCGTTGATCCGTACAGGGGCGAGGAAGCTTTCTTT. This gives the protein CSVDPYRGEEAFF.

The chain combines TRBV30 with TRBJ2-4, with 12 bases matching TRBD2. The V segment lost 1 base and the J segment 8 bases; nucleotides outside the gene matches: 3. The length of the CDR3 is 14 residues. The germline gives CDR1 GTSNPN, CDR2 SVGIG (reference sequence). The CDR3 reads CAWSALAGGHIQYF. The CDR3 region has the DNA TGTGCCTGGAGTGCCCTAGCGGGGGGGCACATTCAGTACTTC.

The V gene is TRBV20-1, the J gene TRBJ2-1; the match to TRBD2 covers 7 bases. The germline V gene has CDR1 DFQATT and CDR2 SNEGSKA (reference sequence). The length of the CDR3 is 14 residues. Losses at the gene ends were 3 bases for V and 4 bases for J; bases not matched to a gene: 6. CDR3 DNA sequence: TGCAGTGCTAGTCGGACTAGAGTTTACAATGAGCAGTTCTTC. Its translation: CSASRTRVYNEQFF.

This rearrangement joins TRBV27 to TRBJ1-2; no clear D. V was pared by 6 bases and J by 3 bases, with 17 bases between. Germline lookup yields CDR1 MNHEY and CDR2 SMNVEV (reference sequence). This CDR3 spans 15 amino acids. CDR3 bases: TGTGCCAGCAGCATCGACGGATCGCCGTACTATGGCTACACCTTC. Amino acid sequence: CASSIDGSPYYGYTF.